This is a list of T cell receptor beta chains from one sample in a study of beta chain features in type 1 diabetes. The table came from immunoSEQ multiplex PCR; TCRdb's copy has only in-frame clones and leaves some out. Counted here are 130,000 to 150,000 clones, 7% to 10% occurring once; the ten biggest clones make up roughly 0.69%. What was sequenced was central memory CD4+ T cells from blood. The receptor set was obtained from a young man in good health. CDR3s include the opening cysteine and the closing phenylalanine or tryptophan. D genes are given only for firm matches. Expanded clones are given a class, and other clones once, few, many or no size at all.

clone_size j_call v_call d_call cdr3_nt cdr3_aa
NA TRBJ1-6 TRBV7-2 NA TGTGCCAGCAGCCCCTTTAGCTCCTATAATTCACCCCTCCACTTT CASSPFSSYNSPLHF
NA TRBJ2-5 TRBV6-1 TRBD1 TGTGCCAGCAGTACCTTTAGACAGGGCGGGGAGACCCAGTACTTC CASSTFRQGGETQYF
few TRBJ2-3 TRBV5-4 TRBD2 TGTGCCAGCAGCTCCGGACTAGCGGGGGGGTTAACTAGCACAGATACGCAGTATTTT CASSSGLAGGLTSTDTQYF
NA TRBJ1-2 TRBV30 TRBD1 TGTGCCTGGAGTCCGACGTGGGGTGAAGGGGGCCAAAACTATGGCTACACCTTC CAWSPTWGEGGQNYGYTF
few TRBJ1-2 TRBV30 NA TGTGCCTGGACCACAGGGACGTATGGCTACACCTTC CAWTTGTYGYTF
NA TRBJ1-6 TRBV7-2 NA TGTGCCAGCAGCTTAGGTTCGGGGGTATCACCCCTCCACTTT CASSLGSGVSPLHF
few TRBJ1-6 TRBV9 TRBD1 TGTGCCAGCAGCGTTAACAGGGACAGTAATTCACCCCTCCACTTT CASSVNRDSNSPLHF
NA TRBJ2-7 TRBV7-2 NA TGTGCCAGCAGCCCTAGAGGCGGCTATTCCTACGAGCAGTACTTC CASSPRGGYSYEQYF
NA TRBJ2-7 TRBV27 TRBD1 TGTGCCAGCAGCCCCGGGACAGTCTCCTACGAGCAGTACTTC CASSPGTVSYEQYF
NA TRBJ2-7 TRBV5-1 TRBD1 TGCGCCAGCAGCTCCGGGACAGTGAAAGGGGTCGAGCAGTACTTC CASSSGTVKGVEQYF
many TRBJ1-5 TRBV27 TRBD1 TGTGCCAGCAGACAGCCGGGACAGGGGAATCAGCCCCAGCATTTT CASRQPGQGNQPQHF
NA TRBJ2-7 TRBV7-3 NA TGTGCCAGCAGCGCGATGTCTGGGGCCGAGCAGTACTTC CASSAMSGAEQYF
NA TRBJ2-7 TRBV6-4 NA TGTGCCAGCAGTGACTCCCCAGGGAACGTGCAGTACTTC CASSDSPGNVQYF
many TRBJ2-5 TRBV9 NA TGTGCCAGCAGCGTTACGGGGTCAGAGACCCAGTACTTC CASSVTGSETQYF
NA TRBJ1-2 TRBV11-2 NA TGTGCCAGCAGCTTATCAGAAAACTATGGCTACACCTTC CASSLSENYGYTF
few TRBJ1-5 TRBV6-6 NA TGTGCCAGCAGCGACAAAGCCGATCAGCCCCAGCATTTT CASSDKADQPQHF
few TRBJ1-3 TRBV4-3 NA TGCGCCAGCAGCCAAGTGGCGGGCACTGGAAACACCATATATTTT CASSQVAGTGNTIYF
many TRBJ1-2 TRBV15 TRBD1 TGTGCCACCAGCAGAGATCGGACAGGGGGCCTACACTATGGCTACACCTTC CATSRDRTGGLHYGYTF
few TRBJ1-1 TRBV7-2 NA TGTGCCAGCAGCTATACAGGGATGAACACTGAAGCTTTCTTT CASSYTGMNTEAFF
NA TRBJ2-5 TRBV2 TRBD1 TGTGCCAGCAGTGAACGACAGGGGTACATTTCGCCCCAGTACTTC CASSERQGYISPQYF
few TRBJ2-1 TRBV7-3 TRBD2 TGTGCCAGCAGCATAGGGACTAGCGGGGCCTATGAGCAGTTCTTC CASSIGTSGAYEQFF
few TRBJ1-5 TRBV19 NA TGTGCCAGTAGTATTGGGGGCTGGGATCAGCCCCAGCATTTT CASSIGGWDQPQHF
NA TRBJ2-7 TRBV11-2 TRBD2 TGTGCCAGCAGCTTAGCTCGGACTAGCGAGGGCTACGAGCAGTACTTC CASSLARTSEGYEQYF
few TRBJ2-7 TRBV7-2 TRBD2 TGTGCCAGCAGCCCATACCAACTAGCGGGGGCCTCCTACGAGCAGTACTTC CASSPYQLAGASYEQYF
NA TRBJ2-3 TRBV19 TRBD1 TGTGCCAGTAGTGGCCTCGGGACAGGGCCCGGGGACGCTAACTTT CASSGLGTGPGDANF
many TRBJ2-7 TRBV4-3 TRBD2 TGCGCCAGCAGCCAAGCAGCGGGGGCGTACGAGCAGTACTTC CASSQAAGAYEQYF
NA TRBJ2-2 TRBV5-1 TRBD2 TGCGCCAGCAGCTCGGGAGGGTCAGGTCGAAACACCGGGGAGCTGTTTTTT CASSSGGSGRNTGELFF
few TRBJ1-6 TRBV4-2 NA TGTGCCAGCAGCCATCCCGGGGGGGGAGTTTATAATTCACCCCTCCACTTT CASSHPGGGVYNSPLHF
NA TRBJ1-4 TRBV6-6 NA TGTGCCAGCAGTTACTTGAGGGAAAAACTGTTTTTT CASSYLREKLFF
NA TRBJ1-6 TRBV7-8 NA TGTGCCAGCAGCTTACGCAGCTCCTATAATTCACCCCTCCACTTT CASSLRSSYNSPLHF
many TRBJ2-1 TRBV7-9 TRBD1 TGTGCCAGCAGTTCGGGACAGGAGCAACGGTTCTTC CASSSGQEQRFF
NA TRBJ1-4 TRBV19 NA TGTGCCAGTAGTATCCGTGAGAGTAATGAAAAACTGTTTTTT CASSIRESNEKLFF
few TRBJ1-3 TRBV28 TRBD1 TGTGCCAGCAGTCCCGGGACAGTCGAGGGAAACACCATATATTTT CASSPGTVEGNTIYF
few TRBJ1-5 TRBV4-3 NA TGCGCCAGCAGCCAGGAGATGGGCAATCAGCCCCAGCATTTT CASSQEMGNQPQHF
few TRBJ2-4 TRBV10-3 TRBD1 TGTGCCATCAGTGAGGCGGACAGGGGGCCCGCCAAAAACATTCAGTACTTC CAISEADRGPAKNIQYF
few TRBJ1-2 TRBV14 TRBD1 TGTGCCAGCAGCCTGGTATCCTACGGACAGGGACACTATGGCTACACCTTC CASSLVSYGQGHYGYTF
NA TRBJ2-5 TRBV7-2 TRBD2 TGTGCCAGCAGCTTACAAGGGACTAGCGGCGGGCGGGCCCAAGAGACCCAGTACTTC CASSLQGTSGGRAQETQYF
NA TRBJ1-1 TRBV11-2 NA TGTGCCGCCCAGGGGCAGATGAACACTGAAGCTTTCTTT CAAQGQMNTEAFF
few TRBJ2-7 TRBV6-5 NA TGTGCCAGCAGTGACTTAGGAGAGGAGTACTTC CASSDLGEEYF
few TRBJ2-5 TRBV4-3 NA TGCGCCAGCAGCCAAGACAGGGTCCAAGAGACCCAGTACTTC CASSQDRVQETQYF
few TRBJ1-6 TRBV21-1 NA TGTGCCAGCAGCAATTCCGAAAACAGCCTCGATAATTCACCCCTCCACTTT CASSNSENSLDNSPLHF
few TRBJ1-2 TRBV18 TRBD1 TGTGCCAGCTCACCATCAATGGACAGGGAGGGAGGCTACACCTTC CASSPSMDREGGYTF
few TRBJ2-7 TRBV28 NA TGTGCCAGCAGTCCCCCGGACAGCTACGAGCAGTACTTC CASSPPDSYEQYF
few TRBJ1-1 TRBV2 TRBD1 TGTGCCACGAAAGGGGGCCGGAACACTGAAGCTTTCTTT CATKGGRNTEAFF
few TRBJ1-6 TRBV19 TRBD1 TGTGCCAGTACCGATTTGGGACAGGGGAGATATAATTCACCCCTCCACTTT CASTDLGQGRYNSPLHF
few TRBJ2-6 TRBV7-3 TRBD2 TGTGCCAGCAGCTCCGGGGGGGCTGGGGCCAACGTCCTGACTTTC CASSSGGAGANVLTF
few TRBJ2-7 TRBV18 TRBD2 TGTGCCAGCTCACCACCAGGAAGGACTAGCGGGGGGAGGTACGAGCAGTACTTC CASSPPGRTSGGRYEQYF
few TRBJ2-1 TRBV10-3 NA TGTGCCATCAGTGCCCAACCCGGGATAGCAACCGATGAGCAGTTCTTC CAISAQPGIATDEQFF
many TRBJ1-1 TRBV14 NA TGTGCCAGCAGCCCACAACAGATCCCCGCTGGAGCTTTCTTT CASSPQQIPAGAFF
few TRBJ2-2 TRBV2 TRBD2 TGTGCCAGCAGTGATCCTCGACTAGCGGGATCGAACACCGGGGAGCTGTTTTTT CASSDPRLAGSNTGELFF
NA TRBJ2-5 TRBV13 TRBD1 TGTGCCAGCAGTCCACAGGGGGTACGAGAGACCCAGTACTTC CASSPQGVRETQYF
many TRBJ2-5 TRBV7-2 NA TGTGCCAGCAGCTTAGCCGGCAGGCCCAGGGAGACCCAGTACTTC CASSLAGRPRETQYF
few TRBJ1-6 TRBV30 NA TGTGCCTGGAGTGTGGGGGGTTCACCCCTCCACTTT CAWSVGGSPLHF
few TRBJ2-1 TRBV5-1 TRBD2 TGCGCCAGCAGCTACCTAGCGGGGGGCAACAATGAGCAGTTCTTC CASSYLAGGNNEQFF
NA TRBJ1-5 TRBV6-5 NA TGTGCCAGCAGCTCACAGGGAAACGGCAATCAGCCCCAGCATTTT CASSSQGNGNQPQHF
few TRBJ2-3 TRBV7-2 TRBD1 TGTGCCAGCAGCTCCGGGACAGGGGGCACAGATACGCAGTATTTT CASSSGTGGTDTQYF
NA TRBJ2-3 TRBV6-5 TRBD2 TGTGCCAGCAGTTACGGCGAGGGCGGGGGGGCAGATACGCAGTATTTT CASSYGEGGGADTQYF
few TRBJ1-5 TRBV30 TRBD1 TGTGCCTGGAGTGTCCCGGGACAGGTGAAGCCCCAGCATTTT CAWSVPGQVKPQHF
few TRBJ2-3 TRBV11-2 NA TGTGCCAGCAGCTTTGGCGGGCCAGATACGCAGTATTTT CASSFGGPDTQYF
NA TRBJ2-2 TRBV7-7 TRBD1 TGTGCCAGCAGCTTAACCGGACAGGCCGGGGAGCTGTTTTTT CASSLTGQAGELFF